The clone carrying this TCR beta chain has a handful of counts. The antigen is not known. The data derive from a study of blood T cells in healthy people across ages. Together with a sample-barcoded 5' primer, a J-beta primer mix was included in a second PCR lasting about 7 to 11 cycles. TCRdb reprocessed the 5' RACE reads with MiXCR, giving one entry per CDR3 protein. The table includes about 940,000 distinct CDR3 sequences, roughly 48% detected once. This CDR3 region has 17 residues. The germline CDR1 and CDR2 sequences are SGHRS and YFSETQ. V lost 3 bases and J lost 4; bases outside the gene matches: 7. General study points: Those diversity estimates obtained from one million T cells were thought to be underestimates. A conclusive naive versus antigen-experienced comparison was prevented by the unsorted PBMCs.

The chain links TRBV5-1 to TRBJ2-3, with TRBD2 matching 14 bases. The sequence was collected from a man aged 25-40 years in good health. Sequenced input: blood. DNA for the CDR3: TGCGCCAGCAGCTCCTCGACTAGCGGGGGGGCCGCAGATACGCAGTATTTT. Protein: CASSSSTSGGAADTQYF.